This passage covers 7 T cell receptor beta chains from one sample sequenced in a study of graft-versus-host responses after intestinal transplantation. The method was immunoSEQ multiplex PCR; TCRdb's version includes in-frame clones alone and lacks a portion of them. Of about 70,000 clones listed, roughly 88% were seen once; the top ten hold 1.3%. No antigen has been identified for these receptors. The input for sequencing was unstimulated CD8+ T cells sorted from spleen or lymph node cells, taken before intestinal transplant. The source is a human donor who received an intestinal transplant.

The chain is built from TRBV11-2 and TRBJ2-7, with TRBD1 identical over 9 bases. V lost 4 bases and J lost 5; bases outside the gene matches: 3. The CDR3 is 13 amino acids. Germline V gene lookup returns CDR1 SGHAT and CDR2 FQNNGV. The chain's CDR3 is CASSSGQGNEQYF. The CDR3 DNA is TGTGCCAGCAGCTCGGGACAGGGCAACGAGCAGTACTTC.

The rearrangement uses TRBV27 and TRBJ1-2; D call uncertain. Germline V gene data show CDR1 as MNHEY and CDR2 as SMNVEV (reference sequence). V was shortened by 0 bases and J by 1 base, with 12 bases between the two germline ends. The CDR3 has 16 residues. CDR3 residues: CASSLSSPGYNYGYTF. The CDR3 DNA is TGTGCCAGCAGTTTATCCTCCCCGGGGTATAACTATGGCTACACCTTC.

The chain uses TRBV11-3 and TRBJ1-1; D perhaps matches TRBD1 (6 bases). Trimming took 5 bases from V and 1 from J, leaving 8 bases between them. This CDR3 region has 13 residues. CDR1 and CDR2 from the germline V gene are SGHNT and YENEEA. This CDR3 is CASSRTANTEAFF. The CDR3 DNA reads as TGTGCCAGCAGCCGGACAGCGAACACTGAAGCTTTCTTT.

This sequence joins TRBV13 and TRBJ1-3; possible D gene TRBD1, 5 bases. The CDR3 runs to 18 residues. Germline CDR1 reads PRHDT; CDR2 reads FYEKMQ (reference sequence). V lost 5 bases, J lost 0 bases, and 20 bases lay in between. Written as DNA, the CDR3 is TGTGCCAGCAGCCTAGACGGGGGGTTTACTACCTCTGGAAACACCATATATTTT. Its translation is CASSLDGGFTTSGNTIYF.

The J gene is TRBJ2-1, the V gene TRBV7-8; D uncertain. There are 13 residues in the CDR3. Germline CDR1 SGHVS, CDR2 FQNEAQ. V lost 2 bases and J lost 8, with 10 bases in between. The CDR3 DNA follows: TGTGCCAGCAGCTTAATATCGTTCGATGAGCAGTTCTTC. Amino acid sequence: CASSLISFDEQFF.

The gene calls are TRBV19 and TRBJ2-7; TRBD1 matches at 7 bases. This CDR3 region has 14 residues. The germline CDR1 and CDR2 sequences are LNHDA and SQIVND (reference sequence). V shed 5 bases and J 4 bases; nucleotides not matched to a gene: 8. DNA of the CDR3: TGTGCCAGTAGTTACCGGGACAGTCCGTACGAGCAGTACTTC. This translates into CASSYRDSPYEQYF. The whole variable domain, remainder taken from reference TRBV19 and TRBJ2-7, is DGGITQSPKYLFRKEGQNVTLSCEQNLNHDAMYWYRQDPGQGLRLIYYSQIVNDFQKGDIAEGYSVSREKKESFPLTVTSAQKNPTAFYLCASSYRDSPYEQYFGPGTRLTVT.

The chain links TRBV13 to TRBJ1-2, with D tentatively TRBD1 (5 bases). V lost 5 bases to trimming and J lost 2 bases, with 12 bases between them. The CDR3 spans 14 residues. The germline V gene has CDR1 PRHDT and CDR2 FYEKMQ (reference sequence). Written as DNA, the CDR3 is TGTGCCAGCAGCCCCCGGACAAGCAACTATGGCTACACCTTC. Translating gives CASSPRTSNYGYTF.